The clone carrying this T cell receptor (beta chain) has ten or more counts. The data were obtained in a study of T cells in Graves' hyperthyroidism and ophthalmopathy. The diagnostic basis comprised clinical symptoms, serum thyroxine and TRAb, thyroid ultrasound and orbital computed tomography. Researchers took RNA transcripts and amplified the TCR beta CDR3 regions from them. HTBI primers were the set used in a first-round RT-PCR of the TCR CDR3. TCRdb reprocessed the multiplex PCR reads with MiXCR, giving one entry per CDR3 protein. The profile shows around 610,000 distinct CDR3 sequences, roughly 14% of them singletons. CDR3 length equals 14 residues. In germline, CDR1 is SGHRS, CDR2 YFSETQ. The junction had 9 bases not matched to a gene; V was cut back by 3 bases and J by 6 bases.

The chain joins TRBV5-1 to TRBJ2-7; TRBD1 agrees at 7 bases. The specimen was blood. This TCR was sampled from a woman aged 40 to 49 with Graves' ophthalmopathy. CDR3 sequence (DNA): TGCGCCAGCAGCTGGAATGGACAGGTCGGCGAGCAGTACTTC. This encodes CASSWNGQVGEQYF.